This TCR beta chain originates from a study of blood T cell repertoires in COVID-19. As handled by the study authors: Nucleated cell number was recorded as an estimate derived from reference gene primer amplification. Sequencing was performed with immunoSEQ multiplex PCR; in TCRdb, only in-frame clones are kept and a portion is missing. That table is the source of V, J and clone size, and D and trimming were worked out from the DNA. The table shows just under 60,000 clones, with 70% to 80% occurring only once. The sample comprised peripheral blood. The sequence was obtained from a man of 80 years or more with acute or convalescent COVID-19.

The CDR3 DNA reads TGTGCCAGCATGGGGCTCCACTATGGCTACACCTTC. Translated: CASMGLHYGYTF. This chain joins TRBV5-6 and TRBJ1-2; a weak D match, TRBD1 (5 bases). This CDR3 is built from 12 residues. Germline CDR1 SGHDT, CDR2 YYEEEE. Between the trimmed V and J ends, which lost 6 bases and 3 bases, there was a span of 9 bases.